These T cell receptor beta chains were read from a single sample in a study of shared clonotypes between healthy human individuals. Using immunoSEQ multiplex PCR, the repertoire was profiled, and TCRdb retains in-frame clones only, with some absent. This sample carries approximately 2.1 million clones, approximately 95% of them seen once, and the ten largest clones take 0.39%. The sample consisted of naive CD4+ T cells from PBMCs. All receptors derive from a man younger than 35 in good health. Some clones in this sample may be carry-over from other donors' samples. Each CDR3 is given with its conserved first and last residue. Each record gives: J gene, V gene, clone size, D gene, CDR3 DNA, CDR3 protein. The D gene is left open where the match is weak. Clone size is stated in some rows and not others, as once, few, many or a class when expanded.

>TRBJ2-2|TRBV28|.|TRBD1
TGTGCCAGCGGTGGGGGACAGGAGGCCGGGGAGCTGTTTTTT
CASGGGQEAGELFF
>TRBJ2-3|TRBV29-1|.|.
TGCAGCGTCGGACGACAGGCGAGCACAGATACGCAGTATTTT
CSVGRQASTDTQYF
>TRBJ1-1|TRBV5-1|few|.
TGCGCCAGCAGACTCACAGAGAACACTGAAGCTTTCTTT
CASRLTENTEAFF
>TRBJ1-1|TRBV6-1|once|.
TGTGCCAGCAGGGCAACCATGAACACTGAAGCTTTCTTT
CASRATMNTEAFF
>TRBJ2-7|TRBV4-1|.|.
TGCGCCAGCAGCCAAGTTTTTGGCGACCTGATGGCCTACGAGCAGTACTTC
CASSQVFGDLMAYEQYF
>TRBJ2-3|TRBV5-1|.|.
TGCGCCAGCAGCTTGGGACAGAAAACAGATACGCAGTATTTT
CASSLGQKTDTQYF
>TRBJ1-2|TRBV18|.|TRBD1
TGTGCCAGCTCGGACAGGGCGGATGGCTACACCTTC
CASSDRADGYTF
>TRBJ1-1|TRBV6-1|.|TRBD1
TGTGCCAGCAGTGGCCCCCCCGGTACAGGGGGCCTTAACACTGAAGCTTTCTTT
CASSGPPGTGGLNTEAFF
>TRBJ1-2|TRBV28|.|.
TGTGCCAGCAGCCTGACCTCCTTGGGGGGCTATGGCTACACCTTC
CASSLTSLGGYGYTF
>TRBJ1-1|TRBV2|few|.
TGTGCCAGCAGCCCCGGAACGAACACTGAAGCTTTCTTT
CASSPGTNTEAFF
>TRBJ2-5|TRBV11-3|.|.
TGTGCCAGCAGCTTAAGGCCCCTCGGGGGTTACCAAGAGACCCAGTACTTC
CASSLRPLGGYQETQYF
>TRBJ2-2|TRBV28|.|TRBD1
TGTGCCAGCACCGAACAGGGGGCGCTAGGTACCGGGGAGCTGTTTTTT
CASTEQGALGTGELFF
>TRBJ1-5|TRBV7-2|.|.
TGTGCCAGCAGCTTACGGGTTGATCAGCCCCAGCATTTT
CASSLRVDQPQHF
>TRBJ2-7|TRBV15|.|.
TGTGCCACCAGCAGAGGTGCCCGGGAGCAGTACTTC
CATSRGAREQYF
>TRBJ1-1|TRBV5-1|few|.
TGCGCCAGCAGCTTGGCCATCAGACATATGAACACTGAAGCTTTCTTT
CASSLAIRHMNTEAFF
>TRBJ1-2|TRBV10-1|.|.
TGCGCCAACCGGGCCGGCTATGGCTACACCTTC
CANRAGYGYTF
>TRBJ1-1|TRBV5-1|once|.
TGCGCCAGCAGCTTGAATCAGGGAGGGGCTTTCTTT
CASSLNQGGAFF
>TRBJ1-1|TRBV7-3|few|TRBD1
TGTGCCAGCAGCTTAATGTCAGGGGGCCCTGAAGCTTTCTTT
CASSLMSGGPEAFF
>TRBJ2-2|TRBV5-4|.|TRBD2
TGTGCCAGCAGCTCCCCTAGCGGGAGGGTCGGCGGGGAGCTGTTTTTT
CASSSPSGRVGGELFF
>TRBJ2-7|TRBV30|.|.
TGTGCCTGGAGTGTACACGGTACCCCCTCCTACGAGCAGTACTTC
CAWSVHGTPSYEQYF
>TRBJ2-2|TRBV6-5|.|TRBD1
TGTGCCAGCAGACGACAGGGACCCGGGGAGCTGTTTTTT
CASRRQGPGELFF
>TRBJ2-3|TRBV6-1|.|.
TGTGCCAGCAGTGGGGACGGGAGACATACGCAGTATTTT
CASSGDGRHTQYF
>TRBJ2-3|TRBV6-1|.|TRBD2
TGTGCCTTCCGGGGAGGGGCCACAGATACGCAGTATTTT
CAFRGGATDTQYF
>TRBJ2-7|TRBV28|once|.
TGTGCCAGCGGCCGAAGGTACGAGCAGTACTTC
CASGRRYEQYF
>TRBJ2-1|TRBV6-6|.|.
TGTGCCAGCAGTTACAGGGTGGGTTCCTACAATGAGCAGTTCTTC
CASSYRVGSYNEQFF
>TRBJ1-3|TRBV5-4|.|TRBD1
TGTGCCAGCAGCCCGGACAGGGGGCTCCCTTCTGGAAACACCATATATTTT
CASSPDRGLPSGNTIYF
>TRBJ1-2|TRBV6-1|.|.
TGTGCCAGCAGTGCGCAACCCAGCTATGGCTACACCTTC
CASSAQPSYGYTF
>TRBJ2-1|TRBV10-2|.|.
TGCGCCAGCAGTGATGGGGCAGCGAATTCCGGGAATGAGCAGTTCTTC
CASSDGAANSGNEQFF
>TRBJ2-7|TRBV18|.|TRBD1
TGTGCCAGCTCAGGACAGGGCTCCTACGAGCAGTACTTC
CASSGQGSYEQYF
>TRBJ2-7|TRBV4-2|.|TRBD2
TGTGCCAGCAGCCAAGTGCTAGCGGGAGGCGAGCAGTACTTC
CASSQVLAGGEQYF
>TRBJ2-3|TRBV11-2|.|.
TGTGCCAGCAGCTTATCTCTGGATACGCAGTATTTT
CASSLSLDTQYF
>TRBJ1-1|TRBV28|.|.
TGTGCCAGCAGTTTATCGTTCGAGTATCAGCGGATGAACACTGAAGCTTTCTTT
CASSLSFEYQRMNTEAFF
>TRBJ1-2|TRBV27|.|TRBD1
TGTGCCAGCAGTTTATCGGACAGGGGGACGGGCTACACCTTC
CASSLSDRGTGYTF
>TRBJ1-5|TRBV7-9|few|.
TGTGCCAGCAGCGCCCCAGGGAATAGCAATCAGCCCCAGCATTTT
CASSAPGNSNQPQHF
>TRBJ2-1|TRBV7-7|.|TRBD1
TGTGCCAGCAGCCCCACCCCGGGACAGGGTACGAATGAGCAGTTCTTC
CASSPTPGQGTNEQFF
>TRBJ1-2|TRBV9|.|TRBD1
TGTGCCAGCAGCGTCCCCGGGACAGGGGTTAACTATGGCTACACCTTC
CASSVPGTGVNYGYTF
>TRBJ2-7|TRBV2|once|.
TGTGCCAGCAGTGAAGAGGTGGCAGGGGCCTACGAGCAGTACTTC
CASSEEVAGAYEQYF
>TRBJ2-2|TRBV5-1|.|.
TGCGCCAGCAGCGGGGGACTGTCGAACACCGGGGAGCTGTTTTTT
CASSGGLSNTGELFF
>TRBJ2-6|TRBV5-1|.|.
TGCGCCAGCAGCTTGGAAACCAGCTCTGGGGCCAACGTCCTGACTTTC
CASSLETSSGANVLTF
>TRBJ1-2|TRBV19|.|.
TGTGCCCTGGGGTCTAACTATGGCTACACCTTC
CALGSNYGYTF
>TRBJ2-1|TRBV6-5|.|TRBD2
TGTGCCAGCAGAGCGGGACTAGCGCCCCACAATGAGCAGTTCTTC
CASRAGLAPHNEQFF
>TRBJ2-1|TRBV4-2|.|.
TGTGCCAGCAGCCAAGATTTAGGGGCTGGCTACAATGAGCAGTTCTTC
CASSQDLGAGYNEQFF
>TRBJ2-4|TRBV7-3|.|.
TGTGCCAGCAGCCCCGGACTAGCCAAAAACATTCAGTACTTC
CASSPGLAKNIQYF
>TRBJ2-5|TRBV5-8|.|.
TGTGCCAGCAGCTTAGCCGGGACACGGGCTGAGACCCAGTACTTC
CASSLAGTRAETQYF
>TRBJ2-7|TRBV6-6|.|.
TGTGCCAGCAGTTATTCGATCGAGCAGTACTTC
CASSYSIEQYF
>TRBJ1-1|TRBV29-1|.|.
TGCAGCGTTGGGCAGGGACTTGAAGCTTTCTTT
CSVGQGLEAFF
>TRBJ2-2|TRBV6-5|.|.
TGTGCCAGCAGTTACTTCGACTCCGGGGAGCTGTTTTTT
CASSYFDSGELFF
>TRBJ1-2|TRBV28|.|TRBD1
TGTGCCAGCAGTCGGACAGGATCTAACTATGGCTACACCTTC
CASSRTGSNYGYTF
>TRBJ1-1|TRBV6-1|.|.
TGTGCCAGCAACCGACTATGGACTGAAGCTTTCTTT
CASNRLWTEAFF
>TRBJ2-7|TRBV5-1|once|.
TGCGCCAGCGCCTCAGGAGCCGAGCAGTACTTC
CASASGAEQYF
>TRBJ1-1|TRBV9|.|.
TGTGCCAGCAGCCCCCGACAGAGGAACACTGAAGCTTTCTTT
CASSPRQRNTEAFF
>TRBJ1-5|TRBV18|.|TRBD1
TGTGCCAGCTCACGCTATACGGGACAGGGGGCCCCTCAGCCCCAGCATTTT
CASSRYTGQGAPQPQHF
>TRBJ2-5|TRBV19|.|.
TGTGCCAGTAGTATAGGCCGCGAGACCCAGTACTTC
CASSIGRETQYF
>TRBJ2-7|TRBV5-6|.|.
TGTGCCAGCAGCCCTTTGGGCGATTACGAGCAGTACTTC
CASSPLGDYEQYF
>TRBJ2-7|TRBV28|.|.
TGTGCCAGCAAAACAGGAGACTCCTACGAGCAGTACTTC
CASKTGDSYEQYF